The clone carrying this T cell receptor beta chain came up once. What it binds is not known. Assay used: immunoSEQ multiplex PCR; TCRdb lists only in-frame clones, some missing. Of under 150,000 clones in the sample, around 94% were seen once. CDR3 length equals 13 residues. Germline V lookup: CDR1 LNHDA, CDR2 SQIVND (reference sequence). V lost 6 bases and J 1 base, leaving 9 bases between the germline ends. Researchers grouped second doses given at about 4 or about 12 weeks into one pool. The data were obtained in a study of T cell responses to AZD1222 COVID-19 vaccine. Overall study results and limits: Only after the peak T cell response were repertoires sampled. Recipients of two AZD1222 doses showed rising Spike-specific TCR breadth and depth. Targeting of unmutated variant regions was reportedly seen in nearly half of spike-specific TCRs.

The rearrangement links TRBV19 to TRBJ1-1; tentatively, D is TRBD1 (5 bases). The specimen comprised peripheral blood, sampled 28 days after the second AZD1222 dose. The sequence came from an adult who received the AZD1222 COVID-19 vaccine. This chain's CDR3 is CASRRGENTEAFF. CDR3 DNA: TGTGCCAGTAGGAGGGGTGAGAACACTGAAGCTTTCTTT. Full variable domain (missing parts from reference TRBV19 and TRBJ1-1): DGGITQSPKYLFRKEGQNVTLSCEQNLNHDAMYWYRQDPGQGLRLIYYSQIVNDFQKGDIAEGYSVSREKKESFPLTVTSAQKNPTAFYLCASRRGENTEAFFGQGTRLTVV.